These T cell receptor beta chains were read from a single sample in a study of blood T cell repertoires in COVID-19. Produced via immunoSEQ multiplex PCR; TCRdb's table is partial and in-frame only. This sample has about 220,000 clones, with over 75% found just once. Sequencing was done on a sample of PBMCs or T cells enriched from blood (not recorded which). Receptors originate from an older woman who had recovered from COVID-19. CDR3s include the opening cysteine and the closing phenylalanine or tryptophan. D genes are given only for firm matches. The size of a clone is reported for some rows only, either as once, few or many, or as a class for expanded clones.

CDR3 protein: CASRSDRSSGNTIYF
CDR3 DNA: TGTGCCAGCAGATCGGACAGGAGCTCTGGAAACACCATATATTTT
D gene: TRBD1
J gene: TRBJ1-3
V gene: TRBV7-2
clone size: NA
CDR3 length: 15

CDR3 protein: CASSVGWANTEAFF
CDR3 DNA: TGTGCCAGCAGCGTAGGTTGGGCGAACACTGAAGCTTTCTTT
D gene: NA
J gene: TRBJ1-1
V gene: TRBV9
clone size: few
CDR3 length: 14

CDR3 protein: CASSYRTSGVTDTQYF
CDR3 DNA: TGTGCCAGCAGCTACAGGACTAGCGGAGTCACAGATACGCAGTATTTT
D gene: TRBD2
J gene: TRBJ2-3
V gene: TRBV7-2
clone size: NA
CDR3 length: 16

CDR3 protein: CASSLGTGYQPQHF
CDR3 DNA: TGTGCCAGCAGCTTAGGGACAGGCTATCAGCCCCAGCATTTT
D gene: TRBD1
J gene: TRBJ1-5
V gene: TRBV7-8
clone size: NA
CDR3 length: 14

CDR3 protein: CASSVVSVNTEAFF
CDR3 DNA: TGTGCCAGCAGCGTAGTTTCAGTGAACACTGAAGCTTTCTTT
D gene: NA
J gene: TRBJ1-1
V gene: TRBV9
clone size: NA
CDR3 length: 14

CDR3 protein: CASSLESRLFF
CDR3 DNA: TGTGCCAGCAGCTTGGAGTCCAGGCTGTTTTTT
D gene: NA
J gene: TRBJ2-2
V gene: TRBV5-6
clone size: NA
CDR3 length: 11

CDR3 protein: CASSQERNAGGRTDTQYF
CDR3 DNA: TGCGCCAGCAGCCAAGAGAGGAACGCGGGGGGCCGAACAGATACGCAGTATTTT
D gene: TRBD2
J gene: TRBJ2-3
V gene: TRBV4-3
clone size: NA
CDR3 length: 18

CDR3 protein: CASSAGLGDRAEKLFF
CDR3 DNA: TGTGCCAGCAGCGCAGGGTTGGGGGACAGGGCTGAAAAACTGTTTTTT
D gene: TRBD1
J gene: TRBJ1-4
V gene: TRBV7-8
clone size: many
CDR3 length: 16

CDR3 protein: CASRPWRASGNTIYF
CDR3 DNA: TGTGCCAGCAGACCCTGGAGGGCCTCTGGAAACACCATATATTTT
D gene: NA
J gene: TRBJ1-3
V gene: TRBV11-2
clone size: NA
CDR3 length: 15

CDR3 protein: CASSPLGDRRYQETQYF
CDR3 DNA: TGTGCCAGCAGTCCACTCGGGGACAGGCGGTACCAAGAGACCCAGTACTTC
D gene: TRBD1
J gene: TRBJ2-5
V gene: TRBV6-2/TRBV6-3
clone size: NA
CDR3 length: 17

CDR3 protein: CASSFGPGGGELFF
CDR3 DNA: TGTGCCAGCAGCTTCGGACCGGGGGGCGGGGAGCTGTTTTTT
D gene: TRBD2
J gene: TRBJ2-2
V gene: TRBV11-2
clone size: NA
CDR3 length: 14

CDR3 protein: CASSLARQGAFTYGYTF
CDR3 DNA: TGTGCCAGCAGCTTGGCGAGACAGGGGGCTTTTACCTATGGCTACACCTTC
D gene: TRBD1
J gene: TRBJ1-2
V gene: TRBV5-4
clone size: NA
CDR3 length: 17

CDR3 protein: CASRAGGYFLRNSPLHF
CDR3 DNA: TGTGCCAGCAGAGCAGGGGGCTATTTTTTGAGGAATTCACCCCTCCACTTT
D gene: TRBD1
J gene: TRBJ1-6
V gene: TRBV27
clone size: NA
CDR3 length: 17

CDR3 protein: CASSRRDKAFF
CDR3 DNA: TGTGCCAGTAGTCGCCGGGACAAGGCTTTCTTT
D gene: NA
J gene: TRBJ1-1
V gene: TRBV19
clone size: NA
CDR3 length: 11

CDR3 protein: CASSRTGLGNEKLFF
CDR3 DNA: TGTGCCAGCAGCCGGACAGGGCTGGGTAATGAAAAACTGTTTTTT
D gene: TRBD1
J gene: TRBJ1-4
V gene: TRBV6-6
clone size: NA
CDR3 length: 15

CDR3 protein: CASSIKIGQGAYEQYF
CDR3 DNA: TGTGCCAGTAGTATAAAGATCGGACAGGGGGCCTACGAGCAGTACTTC
D gene: TRBD1
J gene: TRBJ2-7
V gene: TRBV19
clone size: NA
CDR3 length: 16

CDR3 protein: CASSLSITGTEQYF
CDR3 DNA: TGTGCCAGCAGCCTCTCCATCACAGGGACCGAGCAGTACTTC
D gene: NA
J gene: TRBJ2-7
V gene: TRBV7-3
clone size: NA
CDR3 length: 14

CDR3 protein: CASSLEAGFETQYF
CDR3 DNA: TGTGCCAGCAGCTTGGAAGCAGGGTTTGAGACCCAGTACTTC
D gene: NA
J gene: TRBJ2-5
V gene: TRBV5-4
clone size: NA
CDR3 length: 14

CDR3 protein: CASSLVYRGNTEAFF
CDR3 DNA: TGCGCCAGCAGCTTGGTTTACAGGGGGAACACTGAAGCTTTCTTT
D gene: TRBD1
J gene: TRBJ1-1
V gene: TRBV5-1
clone size: NA
CDR3 length: 15

CDR3 protein: CASSLEDRAYYGYTF
CDR3 DNA: TGTGCCAGCAGCTTAGAGGACAGGGCTTACTATGGCTACACCTTC
D gene: TRBD1
J gene: TRBJ1-2
V gene: TRBV7-9
clone size: few
CDR3 length: 15

CDR3 protein: CASSLGGLLGTEAFF
CDR3 DNA: TGTGCCAGCAGCTTAGGAGGACTTTTGGGCACTGAAGCTTTCTTT
D gene: NA
J gene: TRBJ1-1
V gene: TRBV7-8
clone size: NA
CDR3 length: 15

CDR3 protein: CASSPRYNEQFF
CDR3 DNA: TGTGCCAGCAGCCCCCGCTACAATGAGCAGTTCTTC
D gene: NA
J gene: TRBJ2-1
V gene: TRBV6-6
clone size: NA
CDR3 length: 12

CDR3 protein: CASSLGAAGNTEAFF
CDR3 DNA: TGCGCCAGCAGCTTAGGGGCGGCGGGGAATACTGAAGCTTTCTTT
D gene: NA
J gene: TRBJ1-1
V gene: TRBV5-1
clone size: NA
CDR3 length: 15

CDR3 protein: CASSPWTGQGEQYF
CDR3 DNA: TGTGCCAGCAGCCCTTGGACAGGGCAGGGAGAGCAGTACTTC
D gene: TRBD1
J gene: TRBJ2-7
V gene: TRBV7-9
clone size: NA
CDR3 length: 14

CDR3 protein: CASSQDAAVPYNEQFF
CDR3 DNA: TGTGCCAGCAGCCAAGACGCAGCGGTCCCCTACAATGAGCAGTTCTTC
D gene: NA
J gene: TRBJ2-1
V gene: TRBV3-1/TRBV3-2
clone size: NA
CDR3 length: 16

CDR3 protein: CATSRGLAGNNEQFF
CDR3 DNA: TGTGCCACCAGCAGAGGACTAGCGGGTAACAATGAGCAGTTCTTC
D gene: TRBD2
J gene: TRBJ2-1
V gene: TRBV15
clone size: NA
CDR3 length: 15

CDR3 protein: CASSPYRAGPEAFF
CDR3 DNA: TGTGCCAGCAGCCCATACAGGGCGGGCCCTGAAGCTTTCTTT
D gene: NA
J gene: TRBJ1-1
V gene: TRBV7-9
clone size: once
CDR3 length: 14

CDR3 protein: CASREGQGVYEQYF
CDR3 DNA: TGTGCCAGCAGGGAGGGACAGGGGGTCTACGAGCAGTACTTC
D gene: TRBD1
J gene: TRBJ2-7
V gene: TRBV13
clone size: NA
CDR3 length: 14

CDR3 protein: CASSRPGGLGQPQHF
CDR3 DNA: TGTGCCAGCTCACGCCCAGGGGGCTTGGGTCAGCCCCAGCATTTT
D gene: TRBD1
J gene: TRBJ1-5
V gene: TRBV18
clone size: NA
CDR3 length: 15

CDR3 protein: CASSQYQGLSNSPLHF
CDR3 DNA: TGTGCCAGCAGCCAATACCAGGGTCTGAGTAATTCACCCCTCCACTTT
D gene: NA
J gene: TRBJ1-6
V gene: TRBV3-1/TRBV3-2
clone size: NA
CDR3 length: 16

CDR3 protein: CASSYSMDRGRWGNQPQHF
CDR3 DNA: TGTGCCAGCAGTTACTCGATGGACAGGGGGCGATGGGGCAATCAGCCCCAGCATTTT
D gene: TRBD1
J gene: TRBJ1-5
V gene: TRBV6-2/TRBV6-3
clone size: NA
CDR3 length: 19

CDR3 protein: CASRRGTGGRYEQYF
CDR3 DNA: TGTGCCAGTAGGAGAGGGACAGGGGGCCGGTACGAGCAGTACTTC
D gene: TRBD1
J gene: TRBJ2-7
V gene: TRBV19
clone size: NA
CDR3 length: 15

CDR3 protein: CASSQVAGGSWETQYF
CDR3 DNA: TGTGCCAGCAGCCAAGTTGCGGGAGGTAGCTGGGAGACCCAGTACTTC
D gene: TRBD2
J gene: TRBJ2-5
V gene: TRBV14
clone size: NA
CDR3 length: 16

CDR3 protein: CASSLRFAGVLTF
CDR3 DNA: TGTGCCAGCAGTTTAAGATTCGCGGGCGTCCTGACTTTC
D gene: NA
J gene: TRBJ2-6
V gene: TRBV12-3/TRBV12-4
clone size: NA
CDR3 length: 13

CDR3 protein: CASIKLTTNEKLFF
CDR3 DNA: TGTGCCAGCATCAAGCTAACAACTAATGAAAAACTGTTTTTT
D gene: NA
J gene: TRBJ1-4
V gene: TRBV2
clone size: NA
CDR3 length: 14

CDR3 protein: CATSPGRSSYNEQFF
CDR3 DNA: TGTGCCACCTCGCCCGGGAGGAGCTCCTACAATGAGCAGTTCTTC
D gene: TRBD2
J gene: TRBJ2-1
V gene: TRBV19
clone size: NA
CDR3 length: 15

CDR3 protein: CASSQGAGPNTEAFF
CDR3 DNA: TGTGCCAGCAGCCAAGGGGCAGGGCCGAACACTGAAGCTTTCTTT
D gene: NA
J gene: TRBJ1-1
V gene: TRBV4-2
clone size: NA
CDR3 length: 15

CDR3 protein: CASSYRGRETQYF
CDR3 DNA: TGCGCCAGCAGCTACAGGGGTCGGGAGACCCAGTACTTC
D gene: TRBD1
J gene: TRBJ2-5
V gene: TRBV5-1
clone size: once
CDR3 length: 13

CDR3 protein: CASSEISTGLYGYTF
CDR3 DNA: TGTGCCAGCAGTGAAATTTCTACAGGTCTCTATGGCTACACCTTC
D gene: NA
J gene: TRBJ1-2
V gene: TRBV6-1
clone size: NA
CDR3 length: 15

CDR3 protein: CAISGTEFYEQYF
CDR3 DNA: TGTGCCATCTCCGGGACAGAATTCTACGAGCAGTACTTC
D gene: TRBD1
J gene: TRBJ2-7
V gene: TRBV10-3
clone size: NA
CDR3 length: 13

CDR3 protein: CASSSQGGREKLFF
CDR3 DNA: TGTGCCAGCAGTTCACAGGGAGGGCGGGAAAAACTGTTTTTT
D gene: NA
J gene: TRBJ1-4
V gene: TRBV6-5
clone size: NA
CDR3 length: 14

CDR3 protein: CATRSREPYGYTF
CDR3 DNA: TGTGCCACCCGTTCCAGGGAACCCTATGGCTACACCTTC
D gene: NA
J gene: TRBJ1-2
V gene: TRBV27
clone size: NA
CDR3 length: 13

CDR3 protein: CASSFSETQYF
CDR3 DNA: TGCGCCAGCAGCTTTTCTGAGACCCAGTACTTC
D gene: NA
J gene: TRBJ2-5
V gene: TRBV5-1
clone size: NA
CDR3 length: 11